The 8 T cell receptor beta chains presented below share a single source sample, sequenced in a study of metastatic and nonmetastatic thyroid tumors. TCRdb re-called clones from the PCR reads using MiXCR. The sample has approximately 41,000 clones, over 25% seen once; the top ten hold 9.9%. No patient received treatment before thyroid surgery. Sample: blood. Every receptor here comes from a male donor with papillary thyroid cancer or a benign thyroid nodule (not recorded which). Some clones in this sample may be carry-over from other donors' samples.

Ten or more counts support this clone. CDR3 sequence: CASRPVSTDTQYF. The CDR3 DNA reads as TGTGCCAGCAGGCCCGTAAGCACAGATACGCAGTATTTT. The J gene is TRBJ2-3, the V gene TRBV28; D gene unclear. The CDR3 extends over 13 amino acids. Trimming shortened V by 6 bases and J by 0 bases, and 7 bases separated the two germline ends. Germline CDR1 is MDHEN and CDR2 is SYDVKM.

This clone came up once. This sequence joins TRBV6-5 and TRBJ1-2; D gene ambiguous. Trimming removed 4 bases from V and 8 bases from J, with 23 bases in between. The V gene's germline CDR1 is MNHEY and CDR2 SVGAGI. The CDR3 spans 16 residues. Here the CDR3 reads CASSSPASERKSGYTF. For the CDR3, the DNA is TGTGCCAGCAGTTCCCCCGCGTCCGAGAGGAAGTCCGGCTACACCTTC.

This clone was counted ten times or more. V gene TRBV24-1 combines with J gene TRBJ2-2; 8 bases match TRBD1. V trimming: 3 bases; J trimming: 4 bases; junction bases outside the gene matches: 6. The CDR3 runs to 16 residues. CDR1 is KGHDR and CDR2 is SFDVKD in the germline V gene. As DNA, the CDR3 is TGTGCCACCAGTGATGCGAGACAGGGGTTCACCGGGGAGCTGTTTTTT. As protein: CATSDARQGFTGELFF.

The CDR3 sequence is CASSLRSSGTPDTGELFF. The CDR3 nucleotides are TGTGCCAGCAGCTTAAGGTCGAGCGGGACACCCGACACCGGGGAGCTGTTTTTT. The gene calls are TRBV11-2 and TRBJ2-2; TRBD2 might be the D (7 bases). Per the germline V gene, CDR1 is SGHAT and CDR2 is FQNNGV. The CDR3 sequence is 18 residues long. Trimming pared 2 bases from V and 3 bases from J, leaving 19 bases between.

The gene calls are TRBV20-1 and TRBJ2-1, with 7 bases aligning to TRBD2. V shed 1 base and J 3 bases; nucleotides not matched to a gene: 6. Germline CDR1 and CDR2: DFQATT and SNEGSKA (reference sequence). This CDR3 spans 15 amino acids. The CDR3 region is CSARARLADYNEQFF. CDR3 nucleotide sequence: TGCAGTGCTAGAGCCCGCCTAGCGGACTACAATGAGCAGTTCTTC.

V and J are TRBV28 and TRBJ2-7, with a possible D match to TRBD2 (7 bases). The CDR3 is made up of 14 amino acids. The V and J ends lost 5 bases and 5 bases respectively, with 16 bases between them. Germline CDR1 and CDR2: MDHEN and SYDVKM. In nucleotides, the CDR3 is TGTGCCAGCAGTAGCTTAGGGGAGGGGGACGAGCAGTACTTC. This sequence encodes CASSSLGEGDEQYF.

Many counts were recorded for this clone. This chain uses TRBV6-6 with TRBJ2-3; D not resolved. CDR1 MNHNY and CDR2 SVGAGI come from the germline V gene (reference sequence). The CDR3 has 14 residues. V was shortened by 0 bases and J by 6 bases, with 10 bases between the two germline ends. The CDR3 bases are TGTGCCAGCAGTTACTCGAGATCGAGGGATACGCAGTATTTT. It translates to CASSYSRSRDTQYF.

The chain couples TRBV3-1 to TRBJ2-7; D not resolved. Trimming cost V 0 bases and J 6 bases, with 9 bases left between them. The CDR3 has 13 residues. Germline CDR1 reads LGHDT; CDR2 reads YNNKEL (reference sequence). CDR3 region: CASSQDAGVEQYF. The CDR3 bases are TGTGCCAGCAGCCAAGATGCAGGCGTCGAGCAGTACTTC.